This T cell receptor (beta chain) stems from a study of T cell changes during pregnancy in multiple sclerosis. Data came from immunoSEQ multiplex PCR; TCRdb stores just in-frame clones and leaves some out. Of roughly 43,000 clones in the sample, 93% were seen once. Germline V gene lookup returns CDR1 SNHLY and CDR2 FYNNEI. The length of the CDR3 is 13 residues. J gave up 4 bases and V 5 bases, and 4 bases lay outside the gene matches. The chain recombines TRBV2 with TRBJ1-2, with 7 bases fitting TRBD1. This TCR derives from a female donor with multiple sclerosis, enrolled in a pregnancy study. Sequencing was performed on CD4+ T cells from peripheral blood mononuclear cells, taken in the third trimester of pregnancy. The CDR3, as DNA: TGTGCCAGCAGTCGGACAGGAAGCTATGGCTACACCTTC. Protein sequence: CASSRTGSYGYTF.